This T cell receptor beta chain stems from a study of shared clonotypes between healthy human individuals. Comments on this clone: No antigen is known for it.

CDR3 length: 15 amino acids. V lost 3 bases, J lost 3 bases, and 13 bases lay in between. Per the germline V gene, CDR1 is SEHNR and CDR2 is FQNEAQ (reference sequence). TCRdb's table, derived via immunoSEQ multiplex PCR, lists solely in-frame clones and lacks some. The sample yields about a million clones, about 72% seen once. Healthy adults negative for HIV, lacking recent acute infections or vaccinations, served as donors. Partitioning of CD4+ cells yielded a CD45RA+ naive subset and a CD45RA-negative memory subset. General observations from the study: Despite large depth, rarefaction showed incomplete sorted-subset sequencing. Naive CD4 clonotypes overlapped across a few donors at approximately 4.5%.

The TCR comes from a man younger than 35 in good health. Some clones in this sample may be carry-over from other donors' samples. Input material: memory CD4+ T cells from PBMCs. Documented subset: CD45RA-negative fraction. The chain combines TRBV7-9 with TRBJ2-3; D may match TRBD1 or TRBD2 (5 bases each). The CDR3 loop reads CASSLDGTATDTQYF. The CDR3 DNA sequence: TGTGCCAGCAGCTTGGACGGGACGGCTACAGATACGCAGTATTTT.